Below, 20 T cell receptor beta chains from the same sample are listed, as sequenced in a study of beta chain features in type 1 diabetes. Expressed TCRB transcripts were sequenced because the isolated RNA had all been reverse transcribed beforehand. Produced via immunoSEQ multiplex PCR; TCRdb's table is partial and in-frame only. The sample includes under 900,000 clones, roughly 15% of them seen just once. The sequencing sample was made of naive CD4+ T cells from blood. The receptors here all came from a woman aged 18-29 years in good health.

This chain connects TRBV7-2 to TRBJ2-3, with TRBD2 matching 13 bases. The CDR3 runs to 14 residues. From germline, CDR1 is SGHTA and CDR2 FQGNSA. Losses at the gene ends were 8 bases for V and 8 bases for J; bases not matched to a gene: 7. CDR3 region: CASSGLAGVGTQYF. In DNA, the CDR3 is TGTGCCAGCTCCGGACTAGCGGGAGTTGGTACGCAGTATTTT.

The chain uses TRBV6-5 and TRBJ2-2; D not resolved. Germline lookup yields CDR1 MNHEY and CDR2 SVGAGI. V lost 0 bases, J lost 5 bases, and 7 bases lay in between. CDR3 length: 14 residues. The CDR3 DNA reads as TGTGCCAGCAGTTACTCGATGCCAACCGGGGAGCTGTTTTTT. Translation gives CASSYSMPTGELFF.

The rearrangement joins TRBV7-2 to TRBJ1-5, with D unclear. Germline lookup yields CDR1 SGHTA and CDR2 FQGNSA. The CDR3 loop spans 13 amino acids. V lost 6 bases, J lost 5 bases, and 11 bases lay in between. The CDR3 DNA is TGTGCCAGCAGTCCAACCCAGGATCAGCCCCAGCATTTT. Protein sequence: CASSPTQDQPQHF.

The CDR3 nucleotides read TGTGCCAGCAGTTGGGGACAGAACTATGGCTACACCTTC. Amino acid sequence: CASSWGQNYGYTF. The genes are TRBV6-5 and TRBJ1-2; 7 bases line up with TRBD1. The length of the CDR3 is 13 residues. Germline V gene data show CDR1 as MNHEY and CDR2 as SVGAGI. Unmatched junction bases numbered 1, after V lost 4 bases and J lost 2 bases.

Written as DNA, the CDR3 is TGCAGTGCCGAGGACTACAATGAGCAGTTCTTC. Translating it yields CSAEDYNEQFF. The chain uses TRBV20-1 and TRBJ2-1; no definite D call. Trimming cost V 6 bases and J 3 bases, with 6 bases left between them. The CDR3 is made up of 11 amino acids. Germline assignment: CDR1 DFQATT and CDR2 SNEGSKA (reference sequence).

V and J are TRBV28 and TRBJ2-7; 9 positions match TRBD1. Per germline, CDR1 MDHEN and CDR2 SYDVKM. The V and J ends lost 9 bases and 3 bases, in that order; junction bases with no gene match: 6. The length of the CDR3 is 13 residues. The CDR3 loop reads CASVSGQGYEQYF. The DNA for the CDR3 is TGTGCCAGTGTATCGGGACAGGGCTACGAGCAGTACTTC. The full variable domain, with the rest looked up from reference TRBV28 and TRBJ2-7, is DVKVTQSSRYLVKRTGEKVFLECVQDMDHENMFWYRQDPGLGLRLIYFSYDVKMKEKGDIPEGYSVSREKKERFSLILESASTNQTSMYLCASVSGQGYEQYFGPGTRLTVT.

In nucleotides, the CDR3 is TGCGCCAGCAGCAACCCCGGGACAGGGGCCACCGGGGAGCTGTTTTTT. This encodes CASSNPGTGATGELFF. This chain connects TRBV4-1 to TRBJ2-2, with 10 bases matching TRBD1. Trimming took 5 bases from V and 4 from J; bases not matched to a gene: 7. Germline lookup yields CDR1 MGHRA and CDR2 YSYEKL. This CDR3 has 16 amino acids.

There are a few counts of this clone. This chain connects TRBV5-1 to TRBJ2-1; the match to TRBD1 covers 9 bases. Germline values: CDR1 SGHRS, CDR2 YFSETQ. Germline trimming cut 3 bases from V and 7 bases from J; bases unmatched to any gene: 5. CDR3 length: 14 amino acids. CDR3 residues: CASSWGTGQNEQFF. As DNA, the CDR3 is TGCGCCAGCAGCTGGGGGACAGGGCAAAATGAGCAGTTCTTC.

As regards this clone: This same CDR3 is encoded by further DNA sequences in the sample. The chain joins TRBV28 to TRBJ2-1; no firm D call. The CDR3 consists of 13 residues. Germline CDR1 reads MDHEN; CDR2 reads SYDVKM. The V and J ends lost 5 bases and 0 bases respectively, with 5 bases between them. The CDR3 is CASSLSSYNEQFF. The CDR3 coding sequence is TGTGCCAGCAGTCTCAGCTCCTACAATGAGCAGTTCTTC.

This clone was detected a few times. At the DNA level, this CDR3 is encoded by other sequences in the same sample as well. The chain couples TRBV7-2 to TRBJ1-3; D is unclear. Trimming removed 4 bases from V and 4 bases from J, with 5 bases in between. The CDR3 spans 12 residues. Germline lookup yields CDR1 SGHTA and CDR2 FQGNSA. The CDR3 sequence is CASSSVGNTIYF. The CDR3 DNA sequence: TGTGCCAGCAGCTCGGTGGGAAACACCATATATTTT.

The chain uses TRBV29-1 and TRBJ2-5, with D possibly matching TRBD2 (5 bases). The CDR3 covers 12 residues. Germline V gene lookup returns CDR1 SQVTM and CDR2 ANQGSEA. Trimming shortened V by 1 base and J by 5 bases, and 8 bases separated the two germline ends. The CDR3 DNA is TGCAGCGTTGAAGGACGAGGGGAGACCCAGTACTTC. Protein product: CSVEGRGETQYF.

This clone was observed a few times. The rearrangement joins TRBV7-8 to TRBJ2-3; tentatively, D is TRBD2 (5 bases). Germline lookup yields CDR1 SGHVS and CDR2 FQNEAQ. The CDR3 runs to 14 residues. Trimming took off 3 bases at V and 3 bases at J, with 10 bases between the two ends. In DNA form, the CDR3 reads TGTGCCAGCAGCTTGTGGCGGACTACAGATACGCAGTATTTT. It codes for CASSLWRTTDTQYF.

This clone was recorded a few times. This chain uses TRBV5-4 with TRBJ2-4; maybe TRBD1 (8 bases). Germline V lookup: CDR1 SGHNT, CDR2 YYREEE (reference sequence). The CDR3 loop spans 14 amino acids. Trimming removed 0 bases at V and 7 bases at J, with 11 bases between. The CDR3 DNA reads TGTGCCAGCAGCTTGGACAGGGGGGGTAACATTCAGTACTTC. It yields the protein CASSLDRGGNIQYF.

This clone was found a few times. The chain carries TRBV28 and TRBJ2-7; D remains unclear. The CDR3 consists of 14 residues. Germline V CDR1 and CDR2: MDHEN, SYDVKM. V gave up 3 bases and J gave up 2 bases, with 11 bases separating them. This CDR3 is CASSFWTQTYEQYF. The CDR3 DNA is TGTGCCAGCAGTTTTTGGACGCAGACCTACGAGCAGTACTTC.

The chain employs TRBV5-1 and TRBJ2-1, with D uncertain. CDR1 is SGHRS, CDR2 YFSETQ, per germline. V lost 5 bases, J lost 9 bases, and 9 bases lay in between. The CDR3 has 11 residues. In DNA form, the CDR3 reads TGCGCCAGCAGAGAGACCAGTGAGCAGTTCTTC. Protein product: CASRETSEQFF.

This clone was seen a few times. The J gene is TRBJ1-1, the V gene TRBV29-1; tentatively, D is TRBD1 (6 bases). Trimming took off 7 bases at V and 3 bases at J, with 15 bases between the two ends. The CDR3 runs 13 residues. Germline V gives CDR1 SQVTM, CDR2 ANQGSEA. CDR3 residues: CSAAGVTYTEAFF. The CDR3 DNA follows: TGCAGCGCCGCAGGGGTTACGTACACTGAAGCTTTCTTT. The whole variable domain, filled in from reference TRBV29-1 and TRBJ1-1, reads SAVISQKPSRDICQRGTSLTIQCQVDSQVTMMFWYRQQPGQSLTLIATANQGSEATYESGFVIDKFPISRPNLTFSTLTVSNMSPEDSSIYLCSAAGVTYTEAFFGQGTRLTVV.

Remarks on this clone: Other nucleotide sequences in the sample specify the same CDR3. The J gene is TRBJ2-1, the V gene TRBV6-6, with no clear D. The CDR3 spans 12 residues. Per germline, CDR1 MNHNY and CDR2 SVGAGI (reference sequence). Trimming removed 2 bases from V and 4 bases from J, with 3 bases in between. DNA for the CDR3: TGTGCCAGCAGTTACAGGTACAATGAGCAGTTCTTC. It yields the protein CASSYRYNEQFF.

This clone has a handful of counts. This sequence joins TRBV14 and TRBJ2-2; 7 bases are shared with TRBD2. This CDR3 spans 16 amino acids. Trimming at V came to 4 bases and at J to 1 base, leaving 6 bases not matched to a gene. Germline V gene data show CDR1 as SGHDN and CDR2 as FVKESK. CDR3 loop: CASSPLGGRNTGELFF. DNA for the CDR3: TGTGCCAGCAGCCCCCTGGGCGGGAGGAACACCGGGGAGCTGTTTTTT.

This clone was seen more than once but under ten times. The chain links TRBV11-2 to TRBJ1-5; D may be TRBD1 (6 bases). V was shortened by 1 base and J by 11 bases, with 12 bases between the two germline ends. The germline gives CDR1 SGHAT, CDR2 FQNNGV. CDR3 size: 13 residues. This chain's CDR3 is CASSLARTASQHF. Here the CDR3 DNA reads TGTGCCAGCAGCTTAGCCCGGACAGCCTCCCAGCATTTT. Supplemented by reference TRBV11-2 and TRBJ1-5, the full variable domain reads EAGVAQSPRYKIIEKRQSVAFWCNPISGHATLYWYQQILGQGPKLLIQFQNNGVVDDSQLPKDRFSAERLKGVDSTLKIQPAKLEDSAVYLCASSLARTASQHFGDGTRLSIL.

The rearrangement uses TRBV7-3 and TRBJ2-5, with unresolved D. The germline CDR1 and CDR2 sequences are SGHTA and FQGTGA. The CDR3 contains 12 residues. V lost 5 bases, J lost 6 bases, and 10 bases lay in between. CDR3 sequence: CASSLLAKTQYF. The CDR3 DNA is TGTGCCAGCAGCCTCTTGGCCAAGACCCAGTACTTC.